The present T cell receptor (beta chain) was sequenced within a study of CD8 T cells in Susac syndrome (dated by TCRdb to about 2019). Regarding the complete study: Among the sequenced Susac syndrome patients, about 6 had clinically active disease and roughly eight were in clinical remission. At the time of blood withdrawal, Susac syndrome patients were either therapy-naive, taking corticosteroids (with some also receiving IVIg), or on IVIg alone. Whether CD8+ T cell activation and differentiation in Susac syndrome was antigen driven was tested using repertoire sequencing. The clonality of the CD8+ T cell repertoire was compared across approximately eleven healthy donors, 14 Susac syndrome patients and under 18 multiple sclerosis patients.

RNA was extracted with the RNeasy kit and roughly 0.45 to 1 ug was reverse transcribed using random hexamers. TCR beta CDR3 regions were amplified with the immunoSEQ multiplex PCR assay covering 54 Vbeta and 13 Jbeta segments. PCR amplification bias was corrected using a synthetic template baseline for primer optimization and computational correction. In the original analysis: Reads were annotated to V, D and J genes per IMGT and analyzed with immunoSEQ Analyzer, keeping only productive sequences. To calculate clonality, Shannon entropy was normalized by log2 of the number of productive unique sequences and then subtracted from one. For each patient and control, public and private clones were evaluated within the 100 most prevalent clones. Clones were defined as Susac-specific if absent from the healthy and MS cohorts, from 1052 published viral clones and from other ImmuneACCESS disease sequences. TCRdb's own reprocessing of the public reads used fastp at Q25 and MiXCR and kept productive beta chains. Each entry merges the rows of one CDR3 protein and shows their most common DNA and genes. In this record, the V and J calls reflect TCRdb's handling and not the investigators' own analysis. Present in this sample are approximately 190,000 distinct CDR3 sequences, just under 95% of which were seen just once. The biggest ten clones account for roughly 0.15% of the sample.

Peripheral blood CD8+ and CD4+ T cells from healthy donors, Susac syndrome patients and multiple sclerosis patients were profiled using high-throughput TCR beta sequencing. Susac syndrome patients met recently defined diagnostic criteria for definite or probable disease. Bulk CD8+ and CD4+ T cells were purified by magnetic negative isolation, whereas CD8+ TEMRA cells were enriched by FACS. Blood was collected in EDTA tubes and processed within 24 hours, with PBMCs isolated through density gradient centrifugation. PBMCs destined for TCR sequencing were cryopreserved in liquid nitrogen and later thawed in a 37 °C water bath. The sorted or isolated CD4+, CD8+ and CD8+ TEMRA cells reached a purity of at least 90%. Comment on this clonotype: Its binding antigen is unknown. The input lacks base qualities; no much larger clone sits a single base away.

CDR1 and CDR2, per the germline V gene, are LGHNT and FRNRAP. Trimming takes 5 bases off V and 4 bases off J; junction bases not matched to a gene: 7. The CDR3 contains 14 residues, cysteine and phenylalanine counted. This entry keeps only the CDR3 DNA: 42 bases, framed from base 1. General conclusions and limits of the study: The study acknowledged that relatively few individuals were included in the TCR sequencing and HLA analysis. Sixteen Susac-specific public clones were identified in the total CD8+ repertoire, and roughly five Susac-specific public clones were identified in the CD8+ TEMRA repertoire. Clonal expansion was observed in Susac syndrome CD8+ repertoires, with the highest expansion in CD8+ TEMRA cells and greater expansion in clinically active than in remitting patients.

This chain is built from TRBV12-5 and TRBJ2-7, and 8 junction bases match TRBD1. The source of this sequence is a human donor with Susac syndrome. The specimen sequenced was CD8+ T cells from PBMCs. For the CDR3, the sequence is CASGLGQGAYEQYF. DNA sequence: TGTGCTAGTGGTCTAGGACAGGGAGCGTACGAGCAGTACTTC.